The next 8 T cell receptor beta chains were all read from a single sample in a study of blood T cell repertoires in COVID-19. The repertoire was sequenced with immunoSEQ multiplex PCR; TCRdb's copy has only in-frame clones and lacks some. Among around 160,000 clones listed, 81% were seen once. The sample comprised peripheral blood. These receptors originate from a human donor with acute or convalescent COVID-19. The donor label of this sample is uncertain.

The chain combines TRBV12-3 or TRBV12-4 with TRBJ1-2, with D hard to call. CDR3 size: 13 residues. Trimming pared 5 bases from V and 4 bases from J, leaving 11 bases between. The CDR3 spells CASSGRASYGYTF. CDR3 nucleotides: TGTGCCAGCAGTGGGAGGGCGAGCTATGGCTACACCTTC.

Written as DNA, the CDR3 is TGTGCCAGCAGTTCTTCCCCCCGGAGCGGGGCCCCCTACGAGCAGTACTTC. It specifies CASSSSPRSGAPYEQYF. The V and J genes are TRBV27 and TRBJ2-7, with 7 bases that match TRBD2. V gave up 4 bases and J gave up 2 bases; unmatched junction bases: 14. This CDR3 comprises 17 residues. Germline V CDR1 and CDR2: MNHEY, SMNVEV (reference sequence).

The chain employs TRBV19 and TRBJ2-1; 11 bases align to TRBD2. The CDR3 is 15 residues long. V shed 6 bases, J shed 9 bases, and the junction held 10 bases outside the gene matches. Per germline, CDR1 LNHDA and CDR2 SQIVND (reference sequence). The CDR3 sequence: CASSLATSGVGEQFF. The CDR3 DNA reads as TGTGCCAGTAGCCTCGCGACTAGCGGGGTTGGTGAGCAGTTCTTC.

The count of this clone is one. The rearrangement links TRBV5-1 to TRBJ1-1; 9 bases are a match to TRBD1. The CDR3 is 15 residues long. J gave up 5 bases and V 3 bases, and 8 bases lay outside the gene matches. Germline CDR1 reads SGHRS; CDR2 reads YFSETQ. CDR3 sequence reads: CASSSSGTGRTEAFF. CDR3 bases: TGCGCCAGCAGCTCCTCCGGGACAGGGCGGACTGAAGCTTTCTTT.

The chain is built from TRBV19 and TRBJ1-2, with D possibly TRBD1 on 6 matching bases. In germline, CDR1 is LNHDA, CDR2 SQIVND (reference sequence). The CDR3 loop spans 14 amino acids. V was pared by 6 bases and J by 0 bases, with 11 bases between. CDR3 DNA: TGTGCCAGTAGCCCCGGGACAACTAACTATGGCTACACCTTC. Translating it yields CASSPGTTNYGYTF.

The CDR3 loop reads CASSRRQGGATNEKLFF. CDR3 coding DNA: TGTGCCAGCAGCCGTCGACAGGGTGGGGCAACTAATGAAAAACTGTTTTTT. The chain joins TRBV3-1 (or the pseudogene TRBV3-2) to TRBJ1-4; 7 positions agree with TRBD1. CDR3 length equals 17 residues. Germline CDR1 is LGHDT and CDR2 is YNNKEL (reference sequence). The J segment lost 0 bases and the V segment lost 4 bases, leaving 8 bases of the junction unmatched.

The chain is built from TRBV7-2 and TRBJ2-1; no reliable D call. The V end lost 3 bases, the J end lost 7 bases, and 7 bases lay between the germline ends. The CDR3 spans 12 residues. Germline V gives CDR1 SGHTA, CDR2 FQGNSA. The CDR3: CASSLTGNEQFF. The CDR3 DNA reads TGTGCCAGCAGCTTGACGGGTAATGAGCAGTTCTTC. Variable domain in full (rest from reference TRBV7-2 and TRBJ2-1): GAGVSQSPSNKVTEKGKDVELRCDPISGHTALYWYRQSLGQGLEFLIYFQGNSAPDKSGLPSDRFSAERTGGSVSTLTIQRTQQEDSAVYLCASSLTGNEQFFGPGTRLTVL.

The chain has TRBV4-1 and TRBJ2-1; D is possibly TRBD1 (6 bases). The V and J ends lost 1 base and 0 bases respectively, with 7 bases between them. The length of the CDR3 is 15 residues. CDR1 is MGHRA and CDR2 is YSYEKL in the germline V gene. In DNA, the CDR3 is TGCGCCAGCAGCCAAGGACAGGTCTCCTACAATGAGCAGTTCTTC. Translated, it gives CASSQGQVSYNEQFF.